These 18 T cell receptor beta chains were all obtained from the same sample, sequenced in a study of OX40 agonist ivuxolimab in advanced cancers. The method was immunoSEQ multiplex PCR; TCRdb's version includes in-frame clones alone and lacks a portion of them. The sample consists of tens of thousands of clones, roughly 83% of them appearing once. The specimen comprised CD4+ or CD8+ T cells sorted from blood, sampled in a trial of the OX40 agonist ivuxolimab. Every receptor here comes from an adult with an advanced solid tumor such as melanoma, head and neck, liver or kidney cancer.

The DNA of the CDR3 is TGTGCCTGGAGGCAGGGCCGCTCCTACGAGCAGTACTTC. Protein: CAWRQGRSYEQYF. The gene calls are TRBV30 and TRBJ2-7; tentative D call: TRBD1 (5 bases). The CDR3 extends over 13 amino acids. Trimming took off 3 bases at V and 0 bases at J, with 9 bases between the two ends. Per the germline V gene, CDR1 is GTSNPN and CDR2 is SVGIG (reference sequence).

This chain uses TRBV5-4 with TRBJ1-6; the D gene is possibly TRBD1 (5 bases). CDR1 SGHNT and CDR2 YYREEE come from the germline V gene (reference sequence). The CDR3 consists of 14 residues. V lost 2 bases and J lost 5, with 8 bases in between. The chain's CDR3 is CASSFDRDNSPLHF. The CDR3 region has the DNA TGTGCCAGCAGCTTTGACAGAGATAATTCACCCCTCCACTTT.

This clone showed up just a few times. The V gene is TRBV6-5, the J gene TRBJ1-2; no firm D call. There are 14 residues in the CDR3. V was clipped by 6 bases and J by 4 bases, with 15 bases between them. CDR1 is MNHEY, CDR2 SVGAGI, per germline. The CDR3 protein is CASRPWRMGYGYTF. CDR3 sequence (DNA): TGTGCCAGCAGGCCATGGCGCATGGGCTATGGCTACACCTTC.

The genes are TRBV6-6 and TRBJ1-6, with D possibly being TRBD1 (6 bases). Germline V CDR1 and CDR2: MNHNY, SVGAGI (reference sequence). V gave up 0 bases and J gave up 1 base, with 7 bases separating them. This CDR3 has 16 residues. CDR3: CASSYSQGSYNSPLHF. CDR3 bases: TGTGCCAGCAGTTACTCTCAGGGGTCCTATAATTCACCCCTCCACTTT.

The chain has TRBV7-9 and TRBJ2-7; D is possibly TRBD2 (6 bases). Germline-derived CDR1 and CDR2 are SEHNR and FQNEAQ (reference sequence). The germline V and J ends were trimmed by 3 bases and 5 bases, with 11 bases remaining between them. This CDR3 comprises 13 residues. This chain's CDR3 is CASSLNGGDEQYF. CDR3 coding DNA: TGTGCCAGCAGCTTGAACGGGGGTGACGAGCAGTACTTC.

This chain links TRBV30 with TRBJ2-5; D may be TRBD2 (5 bases). This CDR3 is built from 13 residues. V gave up 2 bases and J gave up 0 bases, with 7 bases separating them. Germline V gives CDR1 GTSNPN, CDR2 SVGIG (reference sequence). This chain's CDR3 is CAWSPDYQETQYF. In nucleotides, the CDR3 is TGTGCCTGGAGTCCGGACTACCAAGAGACCCAGTACTTC.

The chain recombines TRBV28 with TRBJ2-7; D tentatively fits TRBD1 or TRBD2 (5 bases each). V was pared by 2 bases and J by 1 base, with 12 bases between. From germline, CDR1 is MDHEN and CDR2 SYDVKM. The CDR3 has 15 residues. CDR3 sequence (DNA): TGTGCCAGCAGTTTAGAGGGGTATCGGTCCTACGAGCAGTACTTC. Its protein product is CASSLEGYRSYEQYF.

This clone was found once. The chain uses TRBV19 and TRBJ1-1; D not resolved. Germline V gene sequence: CDR1 LNHDA, CDR2 SQIVND (reference sequence). Trimming shortened V by 4 bases and J by 0 bases, and 9 bases separated the two germline ends. This CDR3 is 14 amino acids long. The CDR3 loop reads CASSTEFMNTEAFF. DNA for the CDR3: TGTGCCAGTAGTACAGAGTTCATGAACACTGAAGCTTTCTTT.

A few counts support this clone. The chain carries TRBV15 and TRBJ1-4; 8 bases fit TRBD1. Germline CDR1 reads LNHNV; CDR2 reads YYDKDF (reference sequence). V shed 5 bases, J shed 4 bases, and the junction held 6 bases outside the gene matches. This CDR3 is 15 amino acids long. For the CDR3, the DNA is TGTGCCACCAGCGCCCGGACAGGGCTTAATGAAAAACTGTTTTTT. This translates into CATSARTGLNEKLFF. Full variable domain (remainder filled in from reference TRBV15 and TRBJ1-4): DAMVIQNPRYQVTQFGKPVTLSCSQTLNHNVMYWYQQKSSQAPKLLFHYYDKDFNNEADTPDNFQSRRPNTSFCFLDIRSPGLGDTAMYLCATSARTGLNEKLFFGSGTQLSVL.

In this sample, this clone turned up once. The J gene is TRBJ1-5, the V gene TRBV7-9, with D uncertain. With 4 bases removed from V and 9 bases from J, the gap between germline ends came to 16 bases. CDR1 and CDR2 from the germline V gene are SEHNR and FQNEAQ (reference sequence). The CDR3 is 14 residues long. CDR3 protein: CASSSVDLRTPQHF. The CDR3 DNA sequence: TGTGCCAGCAGCTCAGTCGACCTTCGGACGCCCCAGCATTTT.

The rearrangement joins TRBV9 to TRBJ2-1, with no clear D. This CDR3 contains 15 residues. V was shortened by 1 base and J by 0 bases, with 8 bases between the two germline ends. Looked up from germline, CDR1 is SGDLS and CDR2 is YYNGEE. The CDR3 DNA reads TGTGCCAGCAGCGTACAGGTGGGCTCCTACAATGAGCAGTTCTTC. This encodes CASSVQVGSYNEQFF.

The rearrangement uses TRBV19 and TRBJ2-4, with D perhaps matching TRBD1 (6 bases). Germline V gene data show CDR1 as LNHDA and CDR2 as SQIVND (reference sequence). Trimming removed 6 bases from V and 1 base from J, with 10 bases in between. The length of the CDR3 is 14 residues. The CDR3, as DNA: TGTGCCAGTAGAGACACAGGGGCCAAAAACATTCAGTACTTC. As protein: CASRDTGAKNIQYF.

The chain links TRBV11-1 to TRBJ1-1, with a tentative D call TRBD1 (5 bases). Trimming left V 5 bases short and J 7 bases short, with 29 bases between. Germline assignment: CDR1 SGHAT and CDR2 FQDESV (reference sequence). CDR3 length: 18 residues. CDR3 DNA sequence: TGTGCCAGCAGCCGTACCCCTTCCGGGACGGGGCGAATCAATGAAGCTTTCTTT. This gives the protein CASSRTPSGTGRINEAFF.

About this clone: One junction end disagrees with the germline gene, perhaps due to a read error. The gene calls are TRBV25-1 and TRBJ1-4; TRBD1 aligns across 8 bases. CDR3 length: 13 amino acids. The germline gives CDR1 MGHDK, CDR2 SYGVNS. The CDR3, as DNA: TGTGCCAGCGGTGACAGGGGAAATGAAAAACTGTTTTTT. Residues: CASGDRGNEKLFF. The complete variable domain, with remaining parts taken from reference TRBV25-1 and TRBJ1-4, reads EADIYQTPRYLVIGTGKKITLECSQTMGHDKMYWYQQDPGMELHLIHYSYGVNSTEKGDLSSESTVSRIRTEHFPLTLESARPSHTSQYLCASGDRGNEKLFFGSGTQLSVL.

This chain joins TRBV2 and TRBJ2-1; D uncertain. Per germline, CDR1 SNHLY and CDR2 FYNNEI. The CDR3 spans 11 residues. Trimming cost V 7 bases and J 3 bases, with 4 bases left between them. CDR3 residues: CASTDYNEQFF. The CDR3 nucleotides read TGTGCCAGCACCGACTACAATGAGCAGTTCTTC.

This chain joins TRBV6-6 and TRBJ1-1; TRBD1 matches 8 bases. The junction had 7 bases not matched to a gene; V was cut back by 4 bases and J by 6 bases. This CDR3 region has 14 residues. Germline V lookup: CDR1 MNHNY, CDR2 SVGAGI (reference sequence). The CDR3 sequence is CASSLQGGNSEAFF. The CDR3 DNA reads TGTGCCAGCAGTTTACAGGGGGGAAATTCTGAAGCTTTCTTT.

The chain couples TRBV5-1 to TRBJ2-2; 9 bases match TRBD1. CDR1 is SGHRS and CDR2 is YFSETQ in the germline V gene. Unmatched junction bases numbered 3, after V lost 4 bases and J lost 2 bases. The CDR3 extends over 15 amino acids. CDR3 bases: TGCGCCAGCAGCCCGGGACAGGGTAACACCGGGGAGCTGTTTTTT. Amino acids: CASSPGQGNTGELFF.

The chain employs TRBV6-5 and TRBJ2-5; 10 bases agree with TRBD1. V gave up 4 bases and J gave up 5 bases; unmatched junction bases: 7. The V gene's germline CDR1 is MNHEY and CDR2 SVGAGI. CDR3 length: 15 residues. This CDR3 reads CASSSGDRGPETQYF. The CDR3 DNA sequence: TGTGCCAGCAGTTCTGGGGACAGGGGCCCGGAGACCCAGTACTTC.